The sequence of this T cell receptor beta chain was determined in a study of T cells expressing NK-cell markers. Study findings and constraints: The CD3+CD56-NKG2C+ fraction of several donors was likewise dominated by these clonotypes. About six donors showed dominant NKG2C+ clonotypes comprising roughly 1.0-7.0% of their CD8+ T cells.

UMIs accompanied the 5'RACE template switching by which TCR beta cDNA was made. After re-calling the 5' RACE reads, TCRdb lists one entry per CDR3 protein, DNA absent. Its table records about 400,000 distinct CDR3 sequences. With regard to this clonotype: Its antigen is unidentified.

This CDR3 region has 16 residues. The sequencing sample was made of blood T cells: a sorted CD56 or NKG2C T cell subset, CD4+ or CD8+ T cells, or bulk PBMC T cells (not recorded which). The receptor comes from a woman in her forties or fifties in good health. The genes are TRBV12-3 or TRBV12-4 and TRBJ2-1; lacking DNA, the TRBD2 call made by TCRdb goes unchecked. The chain's CDR3 is CASSLDSGRVLNEQFF.